This section outlines one TCR beta chain sequence together with its context. The protocol was immunoSEQ multiplex PCR, while the TCRdb copy is restricted to in-frame clones and leaves out a portion. The sample lists around 50,000 clones; 85% to 95% were seen once. This CDR3 spans 13 amino acids. The germline gives CDR1 SGDLS, CDR2 YYNGEE. The V segment lost 3 bases and the J segment 13 bases; nucleotides outside the gene matches: 12. The receptor's source is a man aged 35 to 55 with rheumatoid arthritis. The sample was PBMCs. The chain employs TRBV9 and TRBJ1-2; 7 bases line up with TRBD1. CDR3 bases: TGTGCCAGCAGCGCTACAGGGGATTTTCGGCTCACCTTC. Its protein product is CASSATGDFRLTF.